Below, 29 T cell receptor beta chains from the same sample are listed, as sequenced in a study of T cells expressing NK-cell markers. TCRdb reworked the 5' RACE reads into one entry per CDR3 protein, no DNA. Its clone listing holds hundreds of thousands of distinct CDR3 sequences. Sequencing input: blood T cells: a sorted CD56 or NKG2C T cell subset, CD4+ or CD8+ T cells, or bulk PBMC T cells (not recorded which). The receptors were gathered from a woman between 18 and 75 years old in good health.

The genes are TRBV7-2 and TRBJ2-2; TCRdb indicates TRBD2, and absent DNA this call remains unverified. Germline CDR1 SGHTA, CDR2 FQGNSA. The CDR3 totals 14 residues. CDR3 region: CASSLLAAAGELFF.

The rearrangement links TRBV6-2 or TRBV6-3 to TRBJ2-1; with no DNA, the TCRdb D assignment of TRBD1 cannot be verified. Germline V gene sequence: CDR1 MNHEY, CDR2 SVGEGT. This CDR3 region has 13 residues. The CDR3 spells CASSLPAGNEQFF.

The chain is built from TRBV20-1 and TRBJ2-3; TCRdb's assignment of TRBD2 cannot be checked, as there is no DNA. Per germline, CDR1 DFQATT and CDR2 SNEGSKA (reference sequence). The CDR3 sequence is 15 residues long. CDR3 region: CSAPTGTSGPDTQYF.

This chain connects TRBV5-1 to TRBJ2-5; the D gene TCRdb calls, TRBD2, cannot be checked with no DNA. The CDR3 runs 14 residues. Germline CDR1 is SGHRS and CDR2 is YFSETQ. The CDR3 loop reads CASSDGPSVETQYF.

V usage is TRBV20-1 and J usage is TRBJ2-1; TCRdb gives TRBD2 as the D gene, but with no DNA this cannot be confirmed. The CDR3 extends over 14 amino acids. The germline gives CDR1 DFQATT, CDR2 SNEGSKA (reference sequence). The CDR3 sequence is CSARDGLAGTEQFF.

The V gene is TRBV20-1, the J gene TRBJ1-1. CDR3 length equals 11 residues. The germline V gene has CDR1 DFQATT and CDR2 SNEGSKA (reference sequence). The CDR3 here is CSASANTEAFF.

The rearrangement joins TRBV18 to TRBJ1-1. CDR1 KGHSH and CDR2 LQKENI come from the germline V gene. The CDR3 is 13 residues long. CDR3 region: CASSQTPNTEAFF.

This rearrangement joins TRBV4-3 to TRBJ2-3; TCRdb calls TRBD2, which cannot be checked without DNA. The CDR3 runs to 15 residues. The germline gives CDR1 LGHNA, CDR2 YSLEER. CDR3 amino acids: CASSRAGGEKDTQYF.

The gene calls are TRBV11-2 and TRBJ2-4. Germline V gene sequence: CDR1 SGHAT, CDR2 FQNNGV. The CDR3 runs 14 residues. CDR3 protein: CASSLGGTKNIQYF.

V gene TRBV11-2 combines with J gene TRBJ2-1. CDR1 SGHAT and CDR2 FQNNGV come from the germline V gene. This CDR3 comprises 14 residues. The CDR3: CASSLTTNYNEQFF.

The chain employs TRBV20-1 and TRBJ1-6. The CDR3 is 13 residues long. The germline gives CDR1 DFQATT, CDR2 SNEGSKA (reference sequence). The CDR3 spells CSARGSYNSPLHF.

The rearrangement links TRBV7-9 to TRBJ2-2; TCRdb outputs TRBD1, but without DNA this stays unchecked. This CDR3 has 17 residues. In germline, CDR1 is SEHNR, CDR2 FQNEAQ (reference sequence). The CDR3 spells CASSVRGRGPDTGELFF.

This chain joins TRBV12-3 or TRBV12-4 and TRBJ2-2; TCRdb's assignment of TRBD2 cannot be checked, as there is no DNA. The CDR3 runs 15 residues. The CDR3 region is CASSLWLGETGELFF.

The chain uses TRBV28 and TRBJ1-2. Germline V lookup: CDR1 MDHEN, CDR2 SYDVKM. The CDR3 is 12 amino acids. The CDR3 reads CASSLIGNGYTF.

This rearrangement joins TRBV6-2 or TRBV6-3 to TRBJ1-5; there is no DNA to check the TCRdb D call of TRBD1. This CDR3 has 16 amino acids. CDR1 and CDR2 (germline): MNHEY, SVGEGT. This chain's CDR3 is CASSYRSQPQWQPQHF.

The CDR3 sequence is CSVAANNGPQHF. This sequence joins TRBV29-1 and TRBJ1-5. Germline V gives CDR1 SQVTM, CDR2 ANQGSEA. The CDR3 contains 12 residues.

The rearrangement links TRBV29-1 to TRBJ2-6; TCRdb designates TRBD2, a call that cannot be tested without DNA. The CDR3 runs to 13 residues. CDR1 is SQVTM and CDR2 is ANQGSEA in the germline V gene. CDR3 sequence reads: CSASGRGANVLTF.

The CDR3 region is CATSATGTGTYEQYF. The chain couples TRBV24-1 to TRBJ2-7; the D call of TRBD1 rests on TCRdb alone, since no DNA is present to check it. CDR1 KGHDR and CDR2 SFDVKD come from the germline V gene. This CDR3 comprises 15 residues.

The chain carries TRBV7-9 and TRBJ1-5; TCRdb designates TRBD1, a call that cannot be tested without DNA. The CDR3 contains 14 residues. Germline V lookup: CDR1 SEHNR, CDR2 FQNEAQ (reference sequence). CDR3 region: CASSSQGAIQPQHF.

The CDR3 region is CASSIAGGRALGYTF. This rearrangement joins TRBV19 to TRBJ1-2; the D call of TRBD1 rests on TCRdb alone, since no DNA is present to check it. Germline V CDR1 and CDR2: LNHDA, SQIVND (reference sequence). This CDR3 is built from 15 residues.

The chain uses TRBV3-1 and TRBJ2-1; TCRdb indicates TRBD2, and absent DNA this call remains unverified. Germline CDR1 is LGHDT and CDR2 is YNNKEL (reference sequence). The CDR3 sequence is 16 residues long. The CDR3 region is CASSRSGLATYNEQFF.

The chain combines TRBV7-7 with TRBJ2-5. The CDR3 sequence is 14 residues long. The germline CDR1 and CDR2 sequences are SSHAT and FNYEAQ (reference sequence). CDR3: CASRPQTWGETQYF. Variable domain in full (rest from reference TRBV7-7 and TRBJ2-5): GAGVSQSPRYKVTKRGQDVTLRCDPISSHATLYWYQQALGQGPEFLTYFNYEAQPDKSGLPSDRFSAERPEGSISTLTIQRTEQRDSAMYRCASRPQTWGETQYFGPGTRLLVL.

The chain employs TRBV12-3 or TRBV12-4 and TRBJ2-5; TCRdb names TRBD1, which stays unverified in the absence of DNA. The CDR3 sequence is 15 residues long. CDR3: CASSLNRGGDETQYF.

The V call is TRBV11-2, the J call TRBJ2-1; the TCRdb D gene call, TRBD1, has no DNA to confirm it. The germline gives CDR1 SGHAT, CDR2 FQNNGV. This CDR3 comprises 16 residues. The CDR3: CASSSLGARNYNEQFF.

V and J are TRBV9 and TRBJ1-3. There are 16 residues in the CDR3. Germline V gene data show CDR1 as SGDLS and CDR2 as YYNGEE. CDR3 in amino acids: CASSVERRVRGNTIYF.

V and J are TRBV6-1 and TRBJ2-3; TCRdb's D call of TRBD2 is untestable without DNA. CDR3 size: 16 residues. The germline gives CDR1 MNHNS, CDR2 SASEGT. Here the CDR3 reads CASSHTAGRFTDTQYF.

V usage is TRBV20-1 and J usage is TRBJ2-5. CDR1 and CDR2 from the germline V gene are DFQATT and SNEGSKA (reference sequence). CDR3 length: 11 amino acids. The chain's CDR3 is CSAREKETQYF.

The rearrangement uses TRBV7-2 and TRBJ1-5. The CDR3 is 14 residues long. Germline lookup yields CDR1 SGHTA and CDR2 FQGNSA. The CDR3: CASSFFNSNQPQHF.

The rearrangement links TRBV29-1 to TRBJ2-2; the TCRdb D gene call, TRBD1, has no DNA to confirm it. CDR3 length: 15 amino acids. Looked up from germline, CDR1 is SQVTM and CDR2 is ANQGSEA. CDR3 sequence: CSVERVAGSTGELFF.